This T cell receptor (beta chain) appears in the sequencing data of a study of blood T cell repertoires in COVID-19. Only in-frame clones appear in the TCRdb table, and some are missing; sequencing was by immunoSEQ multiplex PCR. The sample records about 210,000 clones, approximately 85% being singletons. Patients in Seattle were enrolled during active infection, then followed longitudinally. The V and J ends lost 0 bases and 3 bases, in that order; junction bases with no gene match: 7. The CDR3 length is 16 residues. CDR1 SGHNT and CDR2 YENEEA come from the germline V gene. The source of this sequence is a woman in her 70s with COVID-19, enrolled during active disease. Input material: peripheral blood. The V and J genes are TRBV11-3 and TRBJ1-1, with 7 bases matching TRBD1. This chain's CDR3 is CASSLDSWQGDTEAFF. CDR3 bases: TGTGCCAGCAGCTTAGATTCTTGGCAGGGGGACACTGAAGCTTTCTTT. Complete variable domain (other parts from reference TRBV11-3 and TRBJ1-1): EAGVVQSPRYKIIEKKQPVAFWCNPISGHNTLYWYLQNLGQGPELLIRYENEEAVDDSQLPKDRFSAERLKGVDSTLKIQPAELGDSAVYLCASSLDSWQGDTEAFFGQGTRLTVV.